These T cell receptor beta chains were read from a single sample in a study of OX40 agonist ivuxolimab in advanced cancers. The table came from immunoSEQ multiplex PCR; TCRdb's copy has only in-frame clones and leaves some out. Of fewer than 60,000 clones listed, approximately 91% were seen once; the top ten hold 13% to 15%. The sample here was CD4+ or CD8+ T cells sorted from blood, taken in a trial of the OX40 agonist ivuxolimab. These receptors were taken from an adult with an advanced solid tumor such as melanoma, head and neck, liver or kidney cancer. The CDR3 runs from the conserved cysteine through the conserved F or W. The order of the fields is clone size, J gene, V gene, D gene, CDR3 protein, CDR3 DNA. D genes are given only for firm matches. Not all rows give a size; the values are once, few, many and, for expanded clones, a class.

>.|TRBJ1-4|TRBV4-1|TRBD1
CASSHPGGVNEKLFF
TGCGCCAGCAGCCACCCAGGGGGGGTTAATGAAAAACTGTTTTTT
>.|TRBJ2-3|TRBV19|TRBD1
CATNPGTAGTDTQYF
TGTGCCACTAACCCGGGGACAGCCGGCACAGATACGCAGTATTTT
>.|TRBJ1-3|TRBV6-1|.
CASSADGGNTIYF
TGTGCCAGCAGTGCGGACGGGGGAAACACCATATATTTT
>.|TRBJ1-1|TRBV6-6|.
CASILSTEAFF
TGTGCCAGCATATTATCCACTGAAGCTTTCTTT
>.|TRBJ2-7|TRBV6-1|TRBD2
CASSEAPNSGAYEQYF
TGTGCCAGCAGTGAAGCGCCGAATAGCGGGGCCTACGAGCAGTACTTC
>medium-sized|TRBJ2-7|TRBV7-6|TRBD1
CASSLVTGGMGEQYF
TGTGCCAGCAGCTTAGTCACAGGGGGCATGGGCGAGCAGTACTTC
>few|TRBJ2-1|TRBV27|.
CASSFAGNEQFF
TGTGCCAGCAGTTTTGCTGGGAATGAGCAGTTCTTC
>.|TRBJ2-2|TRBV4-1|.
CASSQEQGWTGELFF
TGCGCCAGCAGCCAAGAACAGGGTTGGACCGGGGAGCTGTTTTTT
>.|TRBJ2-2|TRBV29-1|.
CSVAGDTGELFF
TGCAGCGTTGCAGGGGACACCGGGGAGCTGTTTTTT
>.|TRBJ1-1|TRBV30|.
CAWSVRQNMNTEAFF
TGTGCCTGGAGTGTTCGACAAAACATGAACACTGAAGCTTTCTTT
>.|TRBJ1-2|TRBV6-6|TRBD1
CASSSRQGSNYGYTF
TGTGCCAGCAGTTCGCGACAGGGGTCTAACTATGGCTACACCTTC
>.|TRBJ2-7|TRBV11-3|.
CASSSTGFGEQYF
TGTGCCAGCAGCTCGACGGGCTTCGGGGAGCAGTACTTC
>.|TRBJ2-4|TRBV4-3|TRBD1
CASSQDDTTGALAKNIQYF
TGCGCCAGCAGCCAAGATGATACAACAGGGGCGTTAGCCAAAAACATTCAGTACTTC
>.|TRBJ2-1|TRBV27|TRBD1
CASTSGTGLYNEQFF
TGTGCCAGCACTTCCGGGACAGGACTTTACAATGAGCAGTTCTTC
>.|TRBJ2-4|TRBV7-9|.
CASSPRQRKDLAKNIQYF
TGTGCCAGCAGCCCACGACAGCGTAAAGATCTAGCCAAAAACATTCAGTACTTC
>.|TRBJ2-7|TRBV7-9|.
CASSLESEQYF
TGTGCCAGCAGCTTAGAGTCCGAGCAGTACTTC
>.|TRBJ2-7|TRBV5-5|TRBD1
CASSLPGTGFEQYF
TGTGCCAGCAGCTTGCCCGGGACAGGGTTCGAGCAGTACTTC
>few|TRBJ1-1|TRBV30|.
CAWSVQGNTEAFF
TGTGCCTGGAGTGTACAGGGGAACACTGAAGCTTTCTTT
>.|TRBJ1-2|TRBV19|TRBD1
CASSIHRVRQGAADFGYTF
TGTGCCAGTAGTATCCACCGGGTGAGACAGGGGGCGGCGGATTTTGGCTACACCTTC
>.|TRBJ1-2|TRBV6-1|TRBD1
CASSDGTGPGYTF
TGTGCCAGCAGTGACGGGACAGGACCCGGTTACACCTTC
>.|TRBJ1-1|TRBV7-9|TRBD1
CATRQGKTEAFF
TGTGCCACCCGACAGGGAAAGACTGAAGCTTTCTTT